This T cell receptor (beta chain) was sequenced for a study of shared clonotypes between healthy human individuals (TCRdb year 2020). Looking at the study overall: The cohort included three men and two women between 18 and 49 years of age. To increase sequencing depth and limit assay-specific biases, TCR repertoire library preparation and sequencing were carried out by different laboratories using diverse techniques. Leukapheresis yielded between about 0.9 and 10 billion PBMCs per donor. For each donor, CD4 naive and CD4 memory were each given three plates, CD8 naive was given two plates, and CD8 memory was given one plate. Blood TCR repertoires of about 5 healthy adults were deeply sequenced to estimate repertoire size and the extent of clonotype sharing between individuals.

TCR CDR3 regions were amplified from genomic DNA by multiplex PCR using the deep immunoSEQ assay. Extracted genomic DNA from each cell subset was spread evenly across all wells of several immunoSEQ 96-well plates, with each plate serving as a replicate. For sorted subsets, each replicate PCR was loaded with 200 ng genomic DNA, equivalent to approximately 33,000 T cell genomes. The purified libraries were quantified using a Qubit 3.0 fluorometer, sized with a Bioanalyzer 2100, and then quantified again using the KAPA Library Quantification kit. Each immunoSEQ 96-well plate was sequenced on its own single-read 150-cycle Illumina NextSeq 550 flow cell. The original methods were these. The immunoSEQ output contained only junctional sequences without quality scores, so filtering could not match that applied to full-length reads. To assign V/J genes and CDR3, sequences were annotated against IMGT germline references using PyIR, a Python wrapper for IgBLAST v1.9. Reads were removed for weak V/J assignments (E-value above 1e-6), missing CDR3, stop codons, out-of-frame junctions, or ambiguous translated residues. V3J clonotypes were defined as sequences sharing an identical inferred V gene, J gene, and CDR3 amino acid sequence. The percentage overlap between two repertoires was calculated by dividing the number of shared unique clonotypes by the size of the smaller repertoire. RTK rarefaction, the Chao1 estimator, and Recon v2.1 estimates of unobserved clonotypes were used to assess repertoire richness. Generation probabilities were computed with OLGA for all TCRbeta clonotypes obtained by the gDNA method from several donors. TCRdb took this table from immuneACCESS and kept in-frame rearrangements with V and J called. Such tables lack part of the clones; where checked against another copy, unresolved V genes explain under half of the gap, and the rest is unexplained. From that table come the V and J calls and clone size; the DNA was used to work out D and trimming. The sample yields about 1.5 million clones; around 98% were counted once. The ten largest clones add up to roughly 0.45% of the sample.

The donors were healthy, HIV-negative adults with no recently reported acute infections or vaccinations. Only Caucasian adults living in Nashville, Tennessee, USA were represented among the donors. CD4+ T cells were enriched by magnetic negative selection; naive cells were then positively selected on CD45RA, and the negative fraction formed the memory subset. Blood was obtained by leukapheresis, after which PBMCs were separated by Ficoll-Histopaque density gradient centrifugation and cryopreserved in liquid nitrogen vapor phase. Analytical flow cytometry was used to check the purity and quantity of each magnetically sorted T cell population. Genomic DNA was isolated from every sorted fraction and measured by UV absorbance on a Nanodrop 2000c. Results the study describes overall, beyond this receptor: Compared with non-shared clonotypes, clonotypes shared by all four sorted-subset donors had higher generation probabilities. When a handful of donors were compared, the shared fraction of clonotypes was around 5.1% for naive CD4, approximately 3.3% for naive CD8, 2% to 2.5% for memory CD4, and 0.4% for memory CD8. Based on pairwise subsampling, the degree of clonotype sharing among donors was expected to be affected by sequencing depth. Only blood was sampled, and tissue TCR repertoires likely differ from those in blood. The small number of donors limited the genetic and exposure-history diversity represented. Incomplete sequencing was indicated by rarefaction of sorted-subset datasets, despite the large sequencing depth. Naive subsets generally had larger estimated clonotype richness than memory subsets.

As regards this clone: Its antigen remains unidentified. Per-base qualities were not stored, and no clone one base away is much larger.

Germline trimming amounts to 5 bases on V and 4 bases on J, with 10 as the count of junction bases outside the gene matches. The CDR3 measures 17 amino acids from cysteine to phenylalanine. The read is trimmed to its CDR3 DNA, 51 bases read in frame from base 1. Reading the germline V gene (reference sequence) gives CDR1 SEHNR and CDR2 FQNEAQ. The receptor chain draws on TRBV7-9 and TRBJ2-5, and 13 junction bases match TRBD2. The sample comprised naive CD4+ T cells sorted from blood. This specimen's cell subset or site label, per the study, means: CD45RA+ positively selected. The sequence came from a man aged 25 to 40 in good health. The CDR3: CASSVRTSGRKRETQYF. The nucleotide sequence is TGTGCCAGCAGCGTGAGGACTAGCGGGAGAAAGCGAGAGACCCAGTACTTC.